This T cell receptor beta chain was found in a study of CD8 T cells in Susac syndrome. Findings of the study overall: The study conceded that relatively few individuals underwent its TCR sequencing and HLA analysis. The CD4+ T cell repertoires that were profiled in Susac syndrome showed no clonal expansion.

Fulfillment of recently defined diagnostic criteria for definite or probable disease was shown by the patients with Susac syndrome. Reverse transcription of about 0.5 to 1 ug RNA was carried out with random hexamers. Amplification of TCR beta CDR3 spanned 54 Vbeta and 13 Jbeta via immunoSEQ multiplex PCR. TCRdb re-called the immunoSEQ multiplex PCR reads through MiXCR, storing one row per CDR3 protein. The sample carries 110,000 to 150,000 distinct CDR3 sequences, 90% to 96% recorded once. Turning to this clonotype: Antigen specificity is unknown.

Germline-derived CDR1 and CDR2 are MDHEN and SYDVKM. V was trimmed by 6 bases and J by 1 base, leaving 6 bases between them. The CDR3 consists of 13 residues. The origin of this receptor is a human donor with Susac syndrome. V is TRBV28 and J is TRBJ2-2; TRBD2 is a possible D gene (6 bases). Sequencing was done on a sample of CD4+ T cells from PBMCs. DNA of the CDR3: TGTGCCAGCAGGGAGGGGAACACCGGGGAGCTGTTTTTT. It specifies CASREGNTGELFF.